The 2 T cell receptor beta chains below were found in one sample sequenced in a study of CD8 T cells in Susac syndrome. With random hexamers, reverse transcription was performed on about 0.5 to 1 ug of RNA. MiXCR, run by TCRdb on the immunoSEQ multiplex PCR reads, gives a single entry per CDR3 protein. Of some 120,000 distinct CDR3 sequences listed, roughly 91% are singletons. The specimen sequenced was CD4+ T cells from PBMCs. These receptors all come from a human donor in good health.

This chain connects TRBV25-1 to TRBJ1-5; 9 positions agree with TRBD1. The V gene end was trimmed by 5 bases and the J gene end by 0 bases; junction bases not matched to a gene: 8. Per the germline V gene, CDR1 is MGHDK and CDR2 is SYGVNS. CDR3 size: 17 residues. The CDR3 DNA reads as TGTGCCAGCAGTAAAAGGGACAGGGCCAGTAGCAATCAGCCCCAGCATTTT. Protein: CASSKRDRASSNQPQHF. The variable domain in full, with the rest retrieved from reference TRBV25-1 and TRBJ1-5, is EADIYQTPRYLVIGTGKKITLECSQTMGHDKMYWYQQDPGMELHLIHYSYGVNSTEKGDLSSESTVSRIRTEHFPLTLESARPSHTSQYLCASSKRDRASSNQPQHFGDGTRLSIL.

V gene TRBV5-1 combines with J gene TRBJ2-7; 7 bases are shared with TRBD1. Germline values: CDR1 SGHRS, CDR2 YFSETQ. V shed 0 bases, J shed 3 bases, and the junction held 9 bases outside the gene matches. This CDR3 has 16 amino acids. Written as DNA, the CDR3 is TGCGCCAGCAGCTTGGTGACAGGGCAATCGTTCTACGAGCAGTACTTC. Translated, it gives CASSLVTGQSFYEQYF.